This T cell receptor (beta chain) was sequenced during a study of T cell repertoires in cytomegalovirus infection. Study-level background: As its CMV epitopes, the study selected recently identified HLA-C-restricted and well-studied HLA-B-restricted targets. It was the public TCR beta signatures that indicated both CMV infection and matching HLA type. Broader study findings: The ex vivo response was dominated by HLA-C-restricted CMV-specific TCR beta clonotypes. Carriers of CMV plus the relevant HLA were identified by cumulative public TCR beta family frequency.

Each CDR3 protein gets one entry after TCRdb re-called the reads with MiXCR. The sample lists roughly 860,000 distinct CDR3 sequences; around a third were seen once. Of note for this clonotype: What it binds is unknown.

The V end lost 5 bases, the J end lost 10 bases, and 15 bases lay between the germline ends. Per the germline V gene, CDR1 is SGHAT and CDR2 is FQNNGV. The CDR3 spans 14 residues. The clonotype originates from a human donor in good health (CMV status not recorded). Some clones in this sample may be carry-over from other donors' samples. The input for sequencing was cultured CD8+ T cells from PBMCs, taken from culture after CMV antigen stimulation. The chain employs TRBV11-2 and TRBJ1-6; the D gene is possibly TRBD1 (6 bases). CDR3 bases: TGTGCCAGCAGCCCGGTGCAGGGGCGCTCACCCCTCCACTTT. The encoded protein is CASSPVQGRSPLHF.